The entry below describes one T cell receptor beta chain. Cells sorted as Tregs were CD4+, CD25+ and CD127-/low. The CDR3 consists of 16 residues. Germline V gene data show CDR1 as SGHTA and CDR2 as FQGNSA. V was cut by 0 bases and J by 1 base, with 12 bases left in between. Constant-region reverse primers amplified full-length variable regions, followed by semi-nested Nested Universal Primer A PCR. TCRdb passed the 5' RACE reads through MiXCR, listing each CDR3 protein once. The table includes about 59,000 distinct CDR3 sequences, around 20% detected once. Sequenced material: tumor-infiltrating Tregs sorted from the breast tumor. The TCR sequence derives from a female donor with breast cancer. The chain joins TRBV7-2 to TRBJ2-5; D unclear. CDR3 coding DNA: TGTGCCAGCAGCTTAGCCTCCATGGAGATCCAAGAGACCCAGTACTTC. Translation gives CASSLASMEIQETQYF. Drawing the rest from reference TRBV7-2 and TRBJ2-5, the complete variable domain is GAGVSQSPSNKVTEKGKDVELRCDPISGHTALYWYRQSLGQGLEFLIYFQGNSAPDKSGLPSDRFSAERTGGSVSTLTIQRTQQEDSAVYLCASSLASMEIQETQYFGPGTRLLVL.